This T cell receptor (beta chain) is drawn from a study of shared clonotypes between healthy human individuals. The overall study: The study used three CD4 naive, three CD4 memory, two CD8 naive and one CD8 memory plate per donor.

The germline V gene has CDR1 MNHEY and CDR2 SMNVEV (reference sequence). Between the trimmed V and J ends, which lost 3 bases and 5 bases, there was a span of 16 bases. The CDR3 sequence is 15 residues long. Naive CD8 cells lacked CD45RO and underwent positive selection for CCR7, leaving out terminally differentiated effector memory CD45RA+ cells. Deep-level running was used for the assay. Clones were sequenced by immunoSEQ multiplex PCR, and TCRdb holds only the in-frame ones, with some missing. The repertoire includes hundreds of thousands of clones, roughly 98% of them detected once, and less than 0.35% sits in the top ten.

This sequence joins TRBV27 and TRBJ2-5, with D tentatively TRBD2 (7 bases). This clonotype was sampled from a man aged 25 to 45 in good health. The sample consisted of naive CD8+ T cells sorted from blood. CDR3 residues: CASSLTGGGGETQYF. The CDR3 DNA follows: TGTGCCAGCAGTTTGACGGGCGGGGGCGGCGAGACCCAGTACTTC.